A selection of T cell receptor beta chains follows, all from one sample in a study of immune cell composition in non-small cell lung cancer. Only in-frame clones appear in the TCRdb table, and some are missing; sequencing was by immunoSEQ multiplex PCR. The table includes about 15,000 clones, about two thirds detected once. The sequencing sample was made of lung tumor tissue. These receptors were taken from a human donor with non-small cell lung cancer. Both conserved end residues are part of each CDR3. D genes are given only for firm matches. Size is omitted from some rows. Given values are once, few, many or a class for expanded clones.

abundance	d_gene	j_gene	v_gene	CDR3aa	CDR3nt
NA	TRBD2	TRBJ2-1	TRBV7-2	CASSLPEAGPSYNEQFF	TGTGCCAGCAGCTTACCCGAAGCGGGGCCCTCCTACAATGAGCAGTTCTTC
NA	NA	TRBJ2-3	TRBV7-2	CASSLVGGDTQYF	TGTGCCAGCAGCTTAGTAGGGGGTGATACGCAGTATTTT
once	NA	TRBJ2-1	TRBV6-4	CASSDFNSRFSNEQFF	TGTGCCAGCAGTGATTTTAACTCCCGATTCTCCAATGAGCAGTTCTTC
NA	TRBD1	TRBJ1-3	TRBV9	CASSVGQSLFSGNTIYF	TGTGCCAGCAGCGTGGGACAGTCCCTTTTCTCTGGAAACACCATATATTTT
once	NA	TRBJ2-7	TRBV5-1	CASSFSGSYGQYF	TGCGCCAGCAGCTTTTCAGGCTCCTACGGGCAGTACTTC
NA	TRBD2	TRBJ2-1	TRBV18	CASSPGLAAEQFF	TGTGCCAGCTCACCCGGACTAGCAGCTGAGCAGTTCTTC
few	NA	TRBJ1-6	TRBV11-1	CASSSRAYNSPLHF	TGTGCCAGCAGCTCGAGAGCCTATAATTCACCCCTCCACTTT
NA	NA	TRBJ2-1	TRBV29-1	CSALRDYNEQFF	TGCAGCGCCCTCCGGGACTACAATGAGCAGTTCTTC
NA	TRBD2	TRBJ2-1	TRBV2	CASSALAGSYNEQFF	TGTGCCAGCAGTGCGCTAGCGGGGTCCTACAATGAGCAGTTCTTC
NA	TRBD2	TRBJ2-1	TRBV10-2	CASSGTSYNEQFF	TGCGCCAGCAGTGGGACTAGCTACAATGAGCAGTTCTTC
NA	NA	TRBJ2-3	TRBV5-1	CASSFRRGGDTQYF	TGCGCCAGCAGCTTTCGACGGGGAGGAGATACGCAGTATTTT
few	NA	TRBJ1-5	TRBV5-4	CASSQQGKPQHF	TGTGCCAGCAGCCAGCAGGGAAAGCCCCAGCATTTT
NA	NA	TRBJ1-1	TRBV19	CASKLRMNTEAFF	TGTGCCAGTAAATTGAGAATGAACACTGAAGCTTTCTTT
NA	NA	TRBJ1-5	TRBV11-2	CASSLDMAGNQPQHF	TGTGCCAGCAGCTTAGATATGGCAGGGAATCAGCCCCAGCATTTT
NA	TRBD1	TRBJ2-2	TRBV10-3	CAISPGTANTGELFF	TGTGCCATCAGTCCCGGGACAGCGAACACCGGGGAGCTGTTTTTT
NA	TRBD2	TRBJ2-3	TRBV5-6	CASSFPGLANPTDTQYF	TGTGCCAGCAGCTTTCCGGGACTAGCGAACCCCACAGATACGCAGTATTTT
NA	NA	TRBJ1-1	TRBV6-6	CASNRGGNTEAFF	TGTGCCAGCAATAGGGGAGGGAACACTGAAGCTTTCTTT
NA	NA	TRBJ1-5	TRBV4-3	CASSQGTDNQPQHF	TGCGCCAGCAGCCAAGGGACAGACAATCAGCCCCAGCATTTT
once	NA	TRBJ2-3	TRBV7-3	CASTQGGGRDTQYF	TGTGCCAGCACCCAAGGGGGGGGGAGAGATACGCAGTATTTT
NA	TRBD1	TRBJ2-7	TRBV19	CASSSAGTGGYEQYF	TGTGCCAGTAGCTCAGCCGGGACAGGCGGCTACGAGCAGTACTTC
NA	NA	TRBJ1-1	TRBV15	CATSRVSGTYTEAFF	TGTGCCACCAGCAGAGTTTCAGGCACCTACACTGAAGCTTTCTTT
NA	NA	TRBJ1-6	TRBV7-2	CASSLAGGNSPLHF	TGTGCCAGCAGCTTGGCAGGAGGGAATTCACCCCTCCACTTT
NA	TRBD2	TRBJ2-1	TRBV25-1	CASSESGRGPRDREQFF	TGTGCCAGCAGTGAATCTGGGAGGGGCCCGAGAGATCGTGAGCAATTCTTC
NA	TRBD1	TRBJ2-7	TRBV18	CASSPPGTGVYEQYF	TGTGCCAGCTCACCACCTGGGACAGGGGTCTACGAGCAGTACTTC
NA	NA	TRBJ1-6	TRBV5-1	CASSLGSSYNSPLHF	TGCGCCAGCAGCTTAGGGAGCTCCTATAATTCACCCCTCCACTTT
NA	NA	TRBJ1-5	TRBV5-1	CASSLGATGLLQQPQHF	TGCGCCAGCAGCTTGGGCGCTACAGGGTTACTCCAACAGCCCCAGCATTTT
NA	NA	TRBJ1-6	TRBV7-9	CASSPLGLTNSPLHF	TGTGCCAGCAGCCCCCTAGGACTTACCAATTCACCCCTCCACTTT
NA	TRBD1	TRBJ1-4	TRBV7-9	CASSFGQVTNEKLFF	TGTGCCAGCAGCTTTGGACAGGTCACTAATGAAAAACTGTTTTTT
NA	NA	TRBJ2-5	TRBV11-2	CASSLHQTGVGGETQYF	TGTGCCAGCAGCTTGCATCAAACAGGGGTCGGGGGAGAGACCCAGTACTTC
few	NA	TRBJ2-4	TRBV5-5	CASSLALAGAIEGNIQYF	TGTGCCAGCAGCTTGGCCTTGGCAGGGGCGATAGAGGGGAACATTCAGTACTTC
NA	NA	TRBJ2-1	TRBV27	CASSSLRRSNEQFF	TGTGCCAGCAGTTCTCTCCGAAGGAGCAATGAGCAGTTCTTC
NA	TRBD2	TRBJ2-1	TRBV7-3	CASSLRLAGNNEQFF	TGTGCCAGCAGCCTAAGACTAGCGGGGAACAATGAGCAGTTCTTC
NA	NA	TRBJ1-2	TRBV11-2	CASSLDLGGLEDYGYTF	TGTGCCAGCAGCTTAGATTTGGGGGGACTGGAGGACTATGGCTACACCTTC
NA	TRBD2	TRBJ2-1	TRBV18	CASSPWTSGGAILPYEQFF	TGTGCCAGCTCACCGTGGACTAGCGGGGGGGCTATACTACCGTATGAGCAGTTCTTC
NA	TRBD1	TRBJ1-1	TRBV19	CASSIRHRGPNTEAFF	TGTGCCAGTAGTATCCGACACAGGGGTCCGAACACTGAAGCTTTCTTT
NA	NA	TRBJ1-5	TRBV28	CASMGGRGQPQHF	TGTGCCAGCATGGGGGGGAGAGGTCAGCCCCAGCATTTT
few	TRBD1	TRBJ2-1	TRBV10-1	CASSEMGQSYNEQFF	TGCGCCAGCAGTGAAATGGGACAGTCCTACAATGAGCAGTTCTTC
NA	NA	TRBJ1-4	TRBV10-3	CAISVGGDEKLFF	TGTGCCATCAGTGTCGGCGGAGACGAAAAACTGTTTTTT
NA	NA	TRBJ1-4	TRBV29-1	CSVEDPGQTNEKLFF	TGCAGCGTTGAAGATCCCGGACAGACTAATGAAAAACTGTTTTTT
medium-sized	NA	TRBJ2-7	TRBV7-3	CASSSASGVGYEQYF	TGTGCCAGCAGCTCAGCTTCGGGGGTCGGGTACGAGCAGTACTTC
NA	TRBD2	TRBJ2-7	TRBV19	CASTPPGGGLYEQYF	TGTGCCAGTACCCCACCGGGGGGGGGTTTGTACGAGCAGTACTTC
NA	NA	TRBJ2-7	TRBV18	CASSPASRGLYEQYF	TGTGCCAGCTCACCTGCCTCACGGGGACTCTACGAGCAGTACTTC
NA	NA	TRBJ2-3	TRBV10-3	CAISYGSGLGTSTDTQYF	TGTGCCATCAGCTACGGGTCGGGACTCGGGACTAGCACAGATACGCAGTATTTT
NA	NA	TRBJ2-1	TRBV7-3	CASSLGFGGGAINEQFF	TGTGCCAGCAGCTTAGGGTTCGGAGGGGGGGCGATAAATGAGCAGTTCTTC
NA	NA	TRBJ2-6	TRBV7-3	CASSPTGSGANVLTF	TGTGCCAGCAGCCCCACCGGTTCTGGGGCCAACGTCCTGACTTTC
few	NA	TRBJ1-1	TRBV7-2	CASSGGGNTEAFF	TGTGCCAGCAGCGGCGGAGGGAACACTGAAGCTTTCTTT
NA	TRBD1	TRBJ1-5	TRBV4-1	CASSLEDRRNQPQHF	TGCGCCAGCAGCCTAGAGGACAGGCGCAATCAGCCCCAGCATTTT
NA	NA	TRBJ1-6	TRBV5-4	CASSLPQGNSPLHF	TGTGCCAGCAGCTTGCCGCAGGGGAATTCACCCCTCCACTTT